A selection of T cell receptor beta chains follows, all from one sample in a study of Graves' ophthalmopathy and Graves' hyperthyroidism. Using its own MiXCR run on the multiplex PCR reads, TCRdb lists one record per CDR3 protein. Of about 550,000 distinct CDR3 sequences in the sample, about 35% were seen once. The specimen was peripheral blood or thyroid tissue (not recorded which). The source is an adult man with Graves' hyperthyroidism. Both conserved end residues are part of each CDR3. Fields, in order: clone size, J gene, V gene, D gene, CDR3 protein, CDR3 DNA. The D gene is left open where the match is weak. Expanded clones are given a class, and other clones once, few, many or no size at all.

>few|TRBJ2-5|TRBV18|TRBD1
CASSQTGAKETQYF
TGTGCCAGCTCACAGACAGGGGCGAAAGAGACCCAGTACTTC
>many|TRBJ2-7|TRBV6-1|.
CASTLHLGTVGSYEQYF
TGTGCCAGCACCCTCCACCTGGGCACAGTGGGCTCCTACGAGCAGTACTTC
>.|TRBJ2-3|TRBV9|.
CASSQQEYTDTQYF
TGTGCCAGCAGTCAACAGGAGTACACAGATACGCAGTATTTT
>many|TRBJ2-7|TRBV20-1|.
CSATDSSRAYEQYF
TGCAGTGCCACCGACAGCTCAAGGGCCTACGAGCAGTACTTC
>many|TRBJ2-2|TRBV2|.
CASSDPVRDTGELFF
TGTGCCAGCAGTGACCCGGTCAGGGACACCGGGGAGCTGTTTTTT
>.|TRBJ1-2|TRBV7-9|.
CASSPLYQGSNYGYTF
TGTGCCAGCTCACCACTCTATCAGGGTTCTAACTATGGCTACACCTTC
>.|TRBJ1-6|TRBV30|.
CAAETGSNSPLHF
TGTGCCGCCGAAACAGGGTCTAATTCACCCCTCCACTTT
>.|TRBJ2-2|TRBV7-3|TRBD2
CASSLEWGTSGRKDTGELFF
TGTGCCAGCAGCTTAGAATGGGGGACTAGCGGGAGAAAGGACACCGGGGAGCTGTTTTTT
>many|TRBJ1-1|TRBV5-8|.
CASSRTQDTEAFF
TGTGCCAGCAGCCGTACCCAGGACACTGAAGCTTTCTTT
>.|TRBJ2-5|TRBV7-2|.
CASSLVGAQSNQPQYF
TGTGCCAGCAGCTTAGTGGGGGCGCAGAGCAATCAGCCCCAGTACTTC